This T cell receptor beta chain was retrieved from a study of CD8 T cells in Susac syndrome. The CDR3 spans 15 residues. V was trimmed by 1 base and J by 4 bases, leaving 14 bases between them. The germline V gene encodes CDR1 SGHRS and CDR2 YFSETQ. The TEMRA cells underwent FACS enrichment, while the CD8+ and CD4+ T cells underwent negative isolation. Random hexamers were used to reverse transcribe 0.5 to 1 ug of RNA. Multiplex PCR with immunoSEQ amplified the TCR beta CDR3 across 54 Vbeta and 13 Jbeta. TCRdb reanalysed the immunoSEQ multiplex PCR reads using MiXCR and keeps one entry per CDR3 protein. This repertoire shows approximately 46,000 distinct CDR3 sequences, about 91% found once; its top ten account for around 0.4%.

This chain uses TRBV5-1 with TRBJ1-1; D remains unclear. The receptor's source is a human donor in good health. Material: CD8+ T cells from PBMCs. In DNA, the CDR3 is TGCGCCAGCAGCTTGTGGGCCCCGGAGGGCACTGAAGCTTTCTTT. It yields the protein CASSLWAPEGTEAFF.